This is a list of T cell receptor beta chains from one sample in a study of T cells in Graves' hyperthyroidism and ophthalmopathy. TCRdb re-called the multiplex PCR reads through MiXCR, storing one row per CDR3 protein. This table has approximately 400,000 distinct CDR3 sequences, 15% to 18% appearing once. Sequenced sample: blood. All receptors come from a woman younger than 35 with Graves' hyperthyroidism. CDR3s include the opening cysteine and the closing phenylalanine or tryptophan. Fields, in order: J gene, D gene, clone size, V gene, CDR3 DNA, CDR3 protein. The D gene is left open where the match is weak. Not all rows give a size; the values are once, few, many and, for expanded clones, a class.

j_gene: TRBJ2-3; d_gene: -; abundance: -; v_gene: TRBV9; CDR3nt: TGTGCCAGCAGCGTGCTAGGGGGACCCTCAACAGATGCGCAGTATTTT; CDR3aa: CASSVLGGPSTDAQYF
j_gene: TRBJ1-6; d_gene: TRBD1; abundance: -; v_gene: TRBV7-9; CDR3nt: TGTGCCAGCAGCTTAACCCAGGGGGCCGGGTCACCCCTCCACTTT; CDR3aa: CASSLTQGAGSPLHF
j_gene: TRBJ2-7; d_gene: TRBD2; abundance: many; v_gene: TRBV13; CDR3nt: TGTGCCAGCAGCGGGGGACTAGCGGGAACCTACGAGCAGTACTTC; CDR3aa: CASSGGLAGTYEQYF
j_gene: TRBJ2-7; d_gene: TRBD2; abundance: many; v_gene: TRBV6-2/TRBV6-3; CDR3nt: TGTGCCAGCAGTTACTCGGGTAGCGGGAGAGGTTCCTACGAGCAGTACTTC; CDR3aa: CASSYSGSGRGSYEQYF
j_gene: TRBJ2-2; d_gene: -; abundance: many; v_gene: TRBV12-3/TRBV12-4; CDR3nt: TGTGCCAGCACCCCAAGCGGACTCTCCGGGGAGCTGTTTTTT; CDR3aa: CASTPSGLSGELFF
j_gene: TRBJ1-1; d_gene: TRBD1; abundance: many; v_gene: TRBV20-1; CDR3nt: TGCAGTGCTAGAGTACCCGGGACAGGGAGGGAGAACACTGAAGCTTTCTTT; CDR3aa: CSARVPGTGRENTEAFF
j_gene: TRBJ2-1; d_gene: -; abundance: -; v_gene: TRBV20-1; CDR3nt: TGCAGTGCTAGAGATGACGGGGGGCCAGATAGCTCCTACAATGAGCAGTTCTTC; CDR3aa: CSARDDGGPDSSYNEQFF
j_gene: TRBJ2-2; d_gene: TRBD2; abundance: -; v_gene: TRBV3-1; CDR3nt: TGTGCCAGCAGCCATTATAGCGGGGGGGCTGGCGGGGAGCTGTCTTTT; CDR3aa: CASSHYSGGAGGELSF
j_gene: TRBJ1-4; d_gene: -; abundance: few; v_gene: TRBV20-1; CDR3nt: TGCAGTGCTAGAAGCCTCGCGGGGCGAAAAGATGAAAAACTGTTTTTT; CDR3aa: CSARSLAGRKDEKLFF
j_gene: TRBJ2-1; d_gene: TRBD2; abundance: few; v_gene: TRBV2; CDR3nt: TGTGCCAGCAGCGGTGGACTAGCGGGGGCGACAGAGCAGTTCTTC; CDR3aa: CASSGGLAGATEQFF
j_gene: TRBJ2-1; d_gene: -; abundance: -; v_gene: TRBV12-3/TRBV12-4; CDR3nt: TGTGCCAGCAGTTTGGGACCCCGGGCGTACAATGAGCAGTTCTTC; CDR3aa: CASSLGPRAYNEQFF
j_gene: TRBJ2-1; d_gene: -; abundance: many; v_gene: TRBV10-3; CDR3nt: TGTGCCATCAGCCATAGTTCGGATGAGCAGTTCTTC; CDR3aa: CAISHSSDEQFF
j_gene: TRBJ1-1; d_gene: -; abundance: many; v_gene: TRBV3-1; CDR3nt: TGTGCCAGCAGCCAAGCGGGGCGGAACACTGAAGCTTTCTTT; CDR3aa: CASSQAGRNTEAFF
j_gene: TRBJ2-7; d_gene: -; abundance: many; v_gene: TRBV12-3/TRBV12-4; CDR3nt: TGTGCCAGCAGTTTAGACAGTCTCCGCTCCTACGAGCAGTACTTC; CDR3aa: CASSLDSLRSYEQYF
j_gene: TRBJ1-1; d_gene: -; abundance: many; v_gene: TRBV9; CDR3nt: TGTGCCAGCAGCGTAGAGGCAGGGCGGAACACTGAAGCTTTCTTT; CDR3aa: CASSVEAGRNTEAFF
j_gene: TRBJ2-5; d_gene: TRBD1; abundance: -; v_gene: TRBV20-1; CDR3nt: TGCAGTGCTAGAGATGCGCAACAGGGGGCACTGGGGACCCAGTACTTC; CDR3aa: CSARDAQQGALGTQYF
j_gene: TRBJ1-5; d_gene: TRBD1; abundance: few; v_gene: TRBV4-1; CDR3nt: TGCGCCAGCAGCCCCCGACAGGGGCGTTTTACAATTAGCAATCAGCCCCAGCATTTT; CDR3aa: CASSPRQGRFTISNQPQHF
j_gene: TRBJ2-5; d_gene: TRBD2; abundance: -; v_gene: TRBV3-1; CDR3nt: TGTGCCAGCAGCCCCAGAGCGGGGTCGGAGACCCAGTACTTC; CDR3aa: CASSPRAGSETQYF
j_gene: TRBJ2-7; d_gene: -; abundance: few; v_gene: TRBV9; CDR3nt: TGTGCCAGCAGCCCGGAGGGGCGGACCTACGAGCAGTACTTC; CDR3aa: CASSPEGRTYEQYF
j_gene: TRBJ1-1; d_gene: -; abundance: many; v_gene: TRBV12-3/TRBV12-4; CDR3nt: TGTGCCAGCAGTTCAGGGAGAAGGGCTTTCTTT; CDR3aa: CASSSGRRAFF
j_gene: TRBJ1-1; d_gene: TRBD1; abundance: many; v_gene: TRBV30; CDR3nt: TGTGCCTGGAAAGGGACAGCGAACACTGAAGCTTTCTTT; CDR3aa: CAWKGTANTEAFF
j_gene: TRBJ2-1; d_gene: TRBD2; abundance: many; v_gene: TRBV7-8; CDR3nt: TGTGCCAGCAGGCCGACTAGCGGGCCTTACAATGAGCAGTTCTTC; CDR3aa: CASRPTSGPYNEQFF
j_gene: TRBJ1-5; d_gene: -; abundance: -; v_gene: TRBV11-2; CDR3nt: TGTGCCAGCAGTCTGACTCAGGGGCGATCGCCCCAGCATTTT; CDR3aa: CASSLTQGRSPQHF
j_gene: TRBJ1-1; d_gene: TRBD1; abundance: many; v_gene: TRBV7-8; CDR3nt: TGTGCCAGCAGCCGGACAGGGGGCGCTCGGACTGAAGCTTTCTTT; CDR3aa: CASSRTGGARTEAFF
j_gene: TRBJ2-1; d_gene: TRBD1; abundance: many; v_gene: TRBV7-9; CDR3nt: TGTGCCAGCAGCCCGCGGGACAGGAACCCCTACAATGAGCAGTTCTTC; CDR3aa: CASSPRDRNPYNEQFF
j_gene: TRBJ2-5; d_gene: TRBD2; abundance: many; v_gene: TRBV20-1; CDR3nt: TGCAGTGCTAGAGATAGAGGACTAGCGGGAGAGTTCCAAGAGACCCAGTACTTC; CDR3aa: CSARDRGLAGEFQETQYF
j_gene: TRBJ2-1; d_gene: TRBD2; abundance: many; v_gene: TRBV11-2; CDR3nt: TGTGCCAGCAGCTTACTAGCGGACTCCTACAATGAGCAGTTCTTC; CDR3aa: CASSLLADSYNEQFF
j_gene: TRBJ2-7; d_gene: TRBD1; abundance: -; v_gene: TRBV7-2; CDR3nt: TGTGCCAGCAGCTTGGGGACAGGGGGCGGATACGAGCAGTACTTC; CDR3aa: CASSLGTGGGYEQYF
j_gene: TRBJ2-5; d_gene: TRBD1; abundance: many; v_gene: TRBV19; CDR3nt: TGTGCCAGTAGTATCGGGCGGACAGGGAGAGCCGGAGAGACCCAGTACTTC; CDR3aa: CASSIGRTGRAGETQYF
j_gene: TRBJ1-2; d_gene: TRBD1; abundance: many; v_gene: TRBV2; CDR3nt: TGTGCCAGCAGGGGGACAGGGAAAACTAACTATGGCTACACCTTC; CDR3aa: CASRGTGKTNYGYTF
j_gene: TRBJ2-5; d_gene: TRBD2; abundance: few; v_gene: TRBV19; CDR3nt: TGTGCCAGTATCCCCCCGGGGGGGGGGAAGACCCAGTACTTC; CDR3aa: CASIPPGGGKTQYF
j_gene: TRBJ1-3; d_gene: -; abundance: many; v_gene: TRBV6-1; CDR3nt: TGTGCCAGCAGTCAAGACACAGGCTACTCTGGAAACACCATATATTTT; CDR3aa: CASSQDTGYSGNTIYF
j_gene: TRBJ2-3; d_gene: TRBD2; abundance: many; v_gene: TRBV28; CDR3nt: TGTGCCAGCAGTCTGGGACTAGCGGGGGCTAGCACAGATACGCAGTATTTT; CDR3aa: CASSLGLAGASTDTQYF
j_gene: TRBJ1-1; d_gene: -; abundance: few; v_gene: TRBV9; CDR3nt: TGTGCCAGCAGCGTCGGGGGGGGCGCGGAGAACACTGAAGCTTTCTTT; CDR3aa: CASSVGGGAENTEAFF
j_gene: TRBJ1-1; d_gene: -; abundance: many; v_gene: TRBV12-3/TRBV12-4; CDR3nt: TGTGCCAGCAGTTTAGTCGCGGGGATCAACACTGAAGCTTTCTTT; CDR3aa: CASSLVAGINTEAFF
j_gene: TRBJ2-7; d_gene: TRBD2; abundance: -; v_gene: TRBV7-9; CDR3nt: TGTGCCAGCAGCTTAGAAGACGGGGGGACCTCTTCCTACGAGCAGTACTTC; CDR3aa: CASSLEDGGTSSYEQYF
j_gene: TRBJ2-1; d_gene: TRBD1; abundance: many; v_gene: TRBV24-1; CDR3nt: TGTGCCACCAGTGAAAATGACAGGGCCCATGAGCAGTTCTTC; CDR3aa: CATSENDRAHEQFF
j_gene: TRBJ2-3; d_gene: TRBD2; abundance: many; v_gene: TRBV7-3; CDR3nt: TGTGCCAGCAGCTTATTACCCTCAGTAGCGGGAGGGGGCACAGATACGCAGTATTTT; CDR3aa: CASSLLPSVAGGGTDTQYF
j_gene: TRBJ1-1; d_gene: TRBD1; abundance: few; v_gene: TRBV5-1; CDR3nt: TGCGCCAGCAGCCTAGGACAGGGGGCGCAGGACACTGAAGCTTTCTTT; CDR3aa: CASSLGQGAQDTEAFF
j_gene: TRBJ2-3; d_gene: -; abundance: many; v_gene: TRBV12-5; CDR3nt: TGTGCTAGTGGTTCCATACCTAGCACAGATACGCAGTATTTT; CDR3aa: CASGSIPSTDTQYF
j_gene: TRBJ2-7; d_gene: TRBD1; abundance: -; v_gene: TRBV19; CDR3nt: TGTGCCAGTAGTATCGGGACAGGGATCGACGAGCAGTACTTC; CDR3aa: CASSIGTGIDEQYF
j_gene: TRBJ2-7; d_gene: -; abundance: -; v_gene: TRBV9; CDR3nt: TGTGCCAGCGGCGTAGATTCCTACGAGCAGTACTTC; CDR3aa: CASGVDSYEQYF
j_gene: TRBJ2-3; d_gene: -; abundance: once; v_gene: TRBV6-1; CDR3nt: TGTGCCAGCAGTCGGACTATCGATGGTGGCACAGATACGCAGTATTTT; CDR3aa: CASSRTIDGGTDTQYF
j_gene: TRBJ1-2; d_gene: -; abundance: few; v_gene: TRBV12-5; CDR3nt: TGTGCTAGTACAATGGACCGGGGTGGCTACACCTTC; CDR3aa: CASTMDRGGYTF
j_gene: TRBJ1-2; d_gene: TRBD1; abundance: many; v_gene: TRBV6-1; CDR3nt: TGTGCAGGAGGACAGGCTTCTTACTATGGCTACACCTTC; CDR3aa: CAGGQASYYGYTF
j_gene: TRBJ1-1; d_gene: TRBD1; abundance: many; v_gene: TRBV29-1; CDR3nt: TGCAGCGTTGAAGCGACAGGGCTGGGCACTGAAGCTTTCTTT; CDR3aa: CSVEATGLGTEAFF
j_gene: TRBJ2-7; d_gene: -; abundance: many; v_gene: TRBV20-1; CDR3nt: TGCAGTGCAAGGGGGACGGAGGATTTCTACGAGCAGTACTTC; CDR3aa: CSARGTEDFYEQYF
j_gene: TRBJ1-2; d_gene: -; abundance: many; v_gene: TRBV6-1; CDR3nt: TGTGCCAGCATTCCGAGCAGGGTGAATGGCTACACCTTC; CDR3aa: CASIPSRVNGYTF
j_gene: TRBJ2-5; d_gene: -; abundance: many; v_gene: TRBV12-3/TRBV12-4; CDR3nt: TGTGCCAGCAGTTTGCCCTCACTTGGGAGAGAGACCCAGTACTTC; CDR3aa: CASSLPSLGRETQYF
j_gene: TRBJ2-7; d_gene: TRBD1; abundance: many; v_gene: TRBV3-1; CDR3nt: TGTGCCAGCAGCCAATTTCGACAGGGGCAAAGGGACGAGCAGTACTTC; CDR3aa: CASSQFRQGQRDEQYF
j_gene: TRBJ2-7; d_gene: TRBD1; abundance: many; v_gene: TRBV7-3; CDR3nt: TGTGCCAGCAGCTTCGACAGGGAACGAGAGCAGTACTTC; CDR3aa: CASSFDREREQYF
j_gene: TRBJ2-3; d_gene: TRBD2; abundance: few; v_gene: TRBV19; CDR3nt: TGTGCCAGTAGTACGGCAGCGGGAGTTGGCACAGATACGCAGTATTTT; CDR3aa: CASSTAAGVGTDTQYF
j_gene: TRBJ2-7; d_gene: TRBD2; abundance: many; v_gene: TRBV11-3; CDR3nt: TGTGCCAGCAGGTCTAGCGGGAGTCAGTACTTC; CDR3aa: CASRSSGSQYF
j_gene: TRBJ2-5; d_gene: TRBD1; abundance: many; v_gene: TRBV5-1; CDR3nt: TGCGCCAGCAGCCTCTCGACAGGGGGCTCAGGAGAGACCCAGTACTTC; CDR3aa: CASSLSTGGSGETQYF
j_gene: TRBJ2-5; d_gene: TRBD2; abundance: -; v_gene: TRBV2; CDR3nt: TGTGCCAGCACCCTAGCGGGGGCTCAAGAGACCCAGTACTTC; CDR3aa: CASTLAGAQETQYF